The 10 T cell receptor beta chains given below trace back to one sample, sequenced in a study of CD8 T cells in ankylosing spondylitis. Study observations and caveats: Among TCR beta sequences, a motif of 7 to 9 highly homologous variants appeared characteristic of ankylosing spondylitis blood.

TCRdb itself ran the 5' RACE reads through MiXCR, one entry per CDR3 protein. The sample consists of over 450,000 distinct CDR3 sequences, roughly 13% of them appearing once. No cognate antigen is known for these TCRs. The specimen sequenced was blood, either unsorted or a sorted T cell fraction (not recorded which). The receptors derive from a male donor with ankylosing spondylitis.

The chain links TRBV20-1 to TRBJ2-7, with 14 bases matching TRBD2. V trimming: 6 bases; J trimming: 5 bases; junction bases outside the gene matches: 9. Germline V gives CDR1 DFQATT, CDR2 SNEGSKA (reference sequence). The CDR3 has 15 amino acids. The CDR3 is CSAASGLAGADEQYV. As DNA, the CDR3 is TGCAGTGCAGCTTCGGGACTAGCGGGAGCGGACGAGCAGTACGTC.

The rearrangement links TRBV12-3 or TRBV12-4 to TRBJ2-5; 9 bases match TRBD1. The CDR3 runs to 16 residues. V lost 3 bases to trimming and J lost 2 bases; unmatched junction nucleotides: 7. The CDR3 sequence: CASSLGTGTHQETQYF. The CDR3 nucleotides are TGTGCCAGCAGTTTGGGGACAGGGACCCATCAAGAGACCCAGTACTTC.

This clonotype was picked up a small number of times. The CDR3 spells CASGGRDRENTEAFF. The CDR3 DNA reads TGCGCCAGCGGGGGACGGGACAGGGAGAACACTGAAGCTTTCTTT. The V call is TRBV5-1, the J call TRBJ1-1; 9 bases match TRBD1. J gave up 1 base and V 7 bases, and 8 bases lay outside the gene matches. The CDR3 extends over 15 amino acids. Looked up from germline, CDR1 is SGHRS and CDR2 is YFSETQ.

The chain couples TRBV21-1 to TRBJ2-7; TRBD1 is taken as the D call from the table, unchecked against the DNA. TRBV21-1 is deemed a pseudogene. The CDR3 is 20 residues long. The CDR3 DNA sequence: TGTGCCAGCAGCAAGGGCCTTTTGGGGTCCCGACCCGTCAGGCCCTACGAGCAGTACGTC. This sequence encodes CASSKGLLGSRPVRPYEQYV.

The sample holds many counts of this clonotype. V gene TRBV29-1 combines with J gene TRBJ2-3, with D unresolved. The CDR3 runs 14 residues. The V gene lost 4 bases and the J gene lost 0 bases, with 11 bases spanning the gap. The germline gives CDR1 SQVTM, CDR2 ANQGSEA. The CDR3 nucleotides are TGCAGCGTTGGAACCCCAGCGAGCACAGATACGCAGTATTTT. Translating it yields CSVGTPASTDTQYF.

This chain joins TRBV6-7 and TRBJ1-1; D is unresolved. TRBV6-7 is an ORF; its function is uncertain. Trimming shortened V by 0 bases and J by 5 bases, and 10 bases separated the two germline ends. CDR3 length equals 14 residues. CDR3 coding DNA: TGTGCCAGCAGTTACTCGAAGGAGGAAACTGAAGCTTTCTTT. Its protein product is CASSYSKEETEAFF.

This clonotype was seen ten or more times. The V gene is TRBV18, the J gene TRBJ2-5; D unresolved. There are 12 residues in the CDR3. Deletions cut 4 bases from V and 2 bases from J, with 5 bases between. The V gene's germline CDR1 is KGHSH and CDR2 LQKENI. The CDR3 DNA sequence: TGTGCCAGCTCACGGTCTCAAGAGACCCAGTACTTC. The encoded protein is CASSRSQETQYF.

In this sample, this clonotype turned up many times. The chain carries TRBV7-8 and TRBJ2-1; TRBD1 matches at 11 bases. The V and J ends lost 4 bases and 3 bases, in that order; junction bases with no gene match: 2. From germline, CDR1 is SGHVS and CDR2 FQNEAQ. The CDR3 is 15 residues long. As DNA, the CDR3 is TGTGCCAGCAGCTCCGGGACAGGGGGCTACAATGAGCAGTTCTTC. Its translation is CASSSGTGGYNEQFF.

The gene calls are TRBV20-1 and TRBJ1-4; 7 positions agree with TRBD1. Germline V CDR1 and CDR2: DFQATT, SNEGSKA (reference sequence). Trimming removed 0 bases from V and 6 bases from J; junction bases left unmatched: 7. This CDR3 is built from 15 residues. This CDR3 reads CSAREDRITHEKLFF. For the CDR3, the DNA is TGCAGTGCTAGAGAGGACAGGATTACTCATGAAAAACTGTTTTTT.

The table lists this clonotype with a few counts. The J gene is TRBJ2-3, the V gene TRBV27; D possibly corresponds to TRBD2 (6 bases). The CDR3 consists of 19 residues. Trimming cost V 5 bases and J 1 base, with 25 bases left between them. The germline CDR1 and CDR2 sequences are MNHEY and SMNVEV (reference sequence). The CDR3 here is CASSAGTVLVGRGTDTQYF. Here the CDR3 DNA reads TGTGCCAGCAGTGCGGGGACGGTCCTGGTTGGCCGTGGCACAGATACGCAGTATTTT.